Shown below are 17 T cell receptor beta chains from a single sample sequenced in a study of PD-L1 blockade in urothelial cancer. The data were produced by immunoSEQ multiplex PCR, yet TCRdb's version contains in-frame clones alone and is incomplete. The sample shows fewer than 50,000 clones, about 89% of them seen only once. Time point defined: peripheral blood 6 weeks after treatment start. The starting material was PBMCs, obtained around atezolizumab (anti-PD-L1) treatment. The source of these receptors is a man between 65 and 85 years old with urothelial cancer.

The gene calls are TRBV4-1 and TRBJ2-1; 7 nucleotides line up with TRBD2. The germline V gene encodes CDR1 MGHRA and CDR2 YSYEKL. The CDR3 loop spans 16 amino acids. The V and J ends lost 3 bases and 0 bases, in that order; junction bases with no gene match: 5. CDR3 loop: CASSQDLAASYNEQFF. The DNA of the CDR3 is TGCGCCAGCAGCCAGGATCTAGCGGCCTCCTACAATGAGCAGTTCTTC.

This sequence joins TRBV18 and TRBJ1-4; 7 bases line up with TRBD1. The CDR3 has 14 residues. J was trimmed by 4 bases and V by 6 bases; bases with no gene match: 5. Germline loops: CDR1 KGHSH, CDR2 LQKENI. Written as DNA, the CDR3 is TGTGCCAGCTCCTCCGGGACAGTTAATGAAAAACTGTTTTTT. Its translation: CASSSGTVNEKLFF. The entire variable domain, with the rest obtained from reference TRBV18 and TRBJ1-4, is as follows: NAGVMQNPRHLVRRRGQEARLRCSPMKGHSHVYWYRQLPEEGLKFMVYLQKENIIDESGMPKERFSAEFPKEGPSILRIQQVVRGDSAAYFCASSSGTVNEKLFFGSGTQLSVL.

V and J are TRBV19 and TRBJ2-1; maybe TRBD2 (6 bases). The CDR3 loop spans 15 amino acids. V lost 3 bases to trimming and J lost 8 bases, with 17 bases between them. CDR1 LNHDA and CDR2 SQIVND come from the germline V gene (reference sequence). This CDR3 is CASSIGRDLSHEQFF. For the CDR3, the DNA is TGTGCCAGTAGTATCGGGCGGGATTTATCCCATGAGCAGTTCTTC.

This chain uses TRBV11-3 with TRBJ2-1; the match to TRBD2 covers 9 bases. CDR1 and CDR2 (germline): SGHNT, YENEEA. The V segment lost 1 base and the J segment 7 bases; nucleotides outside the gene matches: 8. The CDR3 covers 16 residues. The CDR3 DNA follows: TGTGCCAGCAGCTTAGGGGCTAGCGGGATTATAAATGAGCAGTTCTTC. Its translation is CASSLGASGIINEQFF.

This clone appeared a single time. The V call is TRBV28, the J call TRBJ2-1; D remains unclear. Germline V gene data show CDR1 as MDHEN and CDR2 as SYDVKM. The CDR3 length is 16 residues. The V end lost 3 bases, the J end lost 0 bases, and 12 bases lay between the germline ends. CDR3 sequence reads: CASSLFGLSSYNEQFF. CDR3 bases: TGTGCCAGCAGTTTGTTTGGTTTGAGCTCCTACAATGAGCAGTTCTTC.

This chain uses TRBV9 with TRBJ2-3, with TRBD2 matching 10 bases. V dropped 4 bases and J dropped 3; count of bases not matched to a gene: 8. This CDR3 spans 16 amino acids. The germline gives CDR1 SGDLS, CDR2 YYNGEE. The CDR3 region is CASSLYSGRLTDTQYF. CDR3 DNA sequence: TGTGCCAGCAGCTTGTATAGCGGGAGGTTAACAGATACGCAGTATTTT.

The V and J genes are TRBV5-5 and TRBJ2-7; 11 bases fit TRBD1. The CDR3 sequence is 17 residues long. The ends lost 1 base at V and 4 bases at J; junction bases unmatched: 10. Looked up from germline, CDR1 is SGHKS and CDR2 is YYEKEE (reference sequence). In nucleotides, the CDR3 is TGTGCCAGCAGCTTGACTATAGGACAGGGGGCGCGTTACGAGCAGTACTTC. Its protein is CASSLTIGQGARYEQYF.

The chain has TRBV5-1 and TRBJ2-5; D gene ambiguous. Per germline, CDR1 SGHRS and CDR2 YFSETQ. The CDR3 extends over 14 amino acids. V dropped 0 bases and J dropped 4 bases, with 10 bases sitting between them. The chain's CDR3 is CASSLGGIRETQYF. In DNA, the CDR3 is TGCGCCAGCAGCTTGGGAGGAATTCGAGAGACCCAGTACTTC.

V and J are TRBV5-1 and TRBJ2-7, with 10 bases matching TRBD1. The germline V gene encodes CDR1 SGHRS and CDR2 YFSETQ. The CDR3 is made up of 15 amino acids. V gave up 4 bases and J gave up 6 bases; unmatched junction bases: 10. CDR3 bases: TGCGCCAGCAGCACACGGACAGGGGGTGATGGCGAGCAGTACTTC. Protein sequence: CASSTRTGGDGEQYF.

The DNA of the CDR3 is TGTGCCAGCAGCGTAGAAACCGGACAGAGCTCTGGAAACACCATATATTTT. Translating gives CASSVETGQSSGNTIYF. This chain connects TRBV9 to TRBJ1-3; TRBD1 might be the D (6 bases). This CDR3 spans 17 amino acids. Germline assignment: CDR1 SGDLS and CDR2 YYNGEE. V lost 0 bases to trimming and J lost 0 bases, with 13 bases between them.

The CDR3: CASSKYFPPYEQYF. The CDR3 DNA sequence: TGTGCCAGCAGCAAATACTTTCCGCCCTACGAGCAGTACTTC. This rearrangement joins TRBV21-1 to TRBJ2-7; the D call in the table, TRBD2, was not verified against the DNA. TRBV21-1 is an annotated pseudogene. The CDR3 covers 14 residues.

The V gene is TRBV5-8, the J gene TRBJ2-5; 8 positions agree with TRBD1. Germline loops: CDR1 SGHTS, CDR2 YDEGEE. With 5 bases clipped from V and 2 bases from J, the junction kept 8 bases outside the gene matches. This CDR3 spans 15 amino acids. The CDR3 DNA sequence: TGTGCCAGCAGGAGGGGACAGGCGAAACAAGAGACCCAGTACTTC. Residues: CASRRGQAKQETQYF.

This chain links TRBV7-3 with TRBJ2-1; a possible D gene is TRBD1 (6 bases). The CDR3 sequence is 13 residues long. CDR1 is SGHTA, CDR2 FQGTGA, per germline. The ends were cut back, 5 bases at V and 8 bases at J, with 13 bases in the middle. The DNA of the CDR3 is TGTGCCAGCAGCCTCAGGGGCTCCGATGAGCAGTTCTTC. This codes for CASSLRGSDEQFF.

The J gene is TRBJ2-7, the V gene TRBV9; 9 bases map to TRBD1. J was trimmed by 2 bases and V by 4 bases; bases with no gene match: 16. This CDR3 spans 18 amino acids. CDR1 SGDLS and CDR2 YYNGEE come from the germline V gene. Here the CDR3 reads CASSKRDRATTDTYEQYF. The CDR3 DNA is TGTGCCAGCAGCAAACGGGACAGGGCCACTACCGACACCTACGAGCAGTACTTC.

The chain links TRBV18 to TRBJ2-7; 11 bases line up with TRBD1. The germline V gene has CDR1 KGHSH and CDR2 LQKENI. V shed 6 bases and J 3 bases; nucleotides not matched to a gene: 7. This CDR3 is built from 15 residues. The CDR3 region is CASSRSGTGGYEQYF. The DNA of the CDR3 is TGTGCCAGCTCTCGGTCCGGGACAGGGGGCTACGAGCAGTACTTC.

V is TRBV4-1 and J is TRBJ2-7; 10 bases match TRBD2. With 1 base clipped from V and 5 bases from J, the junction kept 17 bases outside the gene matches. Germline loops: CDR1 MGHRA, CDR2 YSYEKL. This CDR3 spans 19 amino acids. The CDR3 region is CASSQVASGRASTGHEQYF. The CDR3 bases are TGCGCCAGCAGCCAAGTAGCCAGCGGGAGGGCCTCAACTGGCCACGAGCAGTACTTC.

This rearrangement joins TRBV4-2 to TRBJ1-4; 7 positions match TRBD1. Losses at the gene ends were 0 bases for V and 7 bases for J; bases not matched to a gene: 8. Germline loops: CDR1 LGHNA, CDR2 YNFKEQ. The CDR3 is made up of 16 amino acids. The CDR3 sequence: CASSQEAGTVFEKLFF. The CDR3 region has the DNA TGTGCCAGCAGCCAAGAGGCCGGGACAGTCTTTGAAAAACTGTTTTTT.